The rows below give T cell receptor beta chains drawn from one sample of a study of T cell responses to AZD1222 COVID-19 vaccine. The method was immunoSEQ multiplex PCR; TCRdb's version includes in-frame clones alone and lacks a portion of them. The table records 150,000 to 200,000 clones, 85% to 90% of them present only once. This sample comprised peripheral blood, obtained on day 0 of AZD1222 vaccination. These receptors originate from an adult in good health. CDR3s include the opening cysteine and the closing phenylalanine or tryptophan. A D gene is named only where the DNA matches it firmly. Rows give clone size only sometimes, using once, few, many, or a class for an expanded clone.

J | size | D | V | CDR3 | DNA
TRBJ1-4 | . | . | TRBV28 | CASSLRGLNEKLFF | TGTGCCAGCAGTTTAAGGGGTCTTAATGAAAAACTGTTTTTT
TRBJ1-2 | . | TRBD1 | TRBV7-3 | CASSLNGTGYGYTF | TGTGCCAGCAGCTTAAATGGGACAGGGTACGGCTACACCTTC
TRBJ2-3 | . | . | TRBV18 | CATNYGGPDTQYF | TGTGCCACCAACTACGGTGGCCCAGATACGCAGTATTTT
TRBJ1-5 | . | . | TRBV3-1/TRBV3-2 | CASSQGNSNQPQHF | TGTGCCAGCAGCCAAGGCAATTCCAATCAGCCCCAGCATTTT
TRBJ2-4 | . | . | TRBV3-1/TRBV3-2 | CASSQDGAVINIQYF | TGTGCCAGCAGCCAAGATGGCGCAGTAATCAACATTCAGTACTTC
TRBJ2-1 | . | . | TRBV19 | CASSATIGTEYNEQFF | TGTGCCAGTAGTGCCACCATAGGGACCGAGTACAATGAGCAGTTCTTC
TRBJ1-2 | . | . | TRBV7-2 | CASSSRDPSNYGYTF | TGTGCCAGCAGCTCTCGGGATCCCTCTAACTATGGCTACACCTTC
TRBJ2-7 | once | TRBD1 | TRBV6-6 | CASSPGGYEQYF | TGTGCCAGCAGCCCAGGGGGCTACGAGCAGTACTTC
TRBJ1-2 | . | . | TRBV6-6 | CASSSPVKLSFYGYTF | TGTGCCAGCAGTTCACCAGTTAAACTATCATTCTATGGCTACACCTTC
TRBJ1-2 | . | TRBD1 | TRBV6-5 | CASSTTGTGGSHTF | TGTGCCAGCAGTACGACAGGGACAGGGGGCAGCCACACCTTC
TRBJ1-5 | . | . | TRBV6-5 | CASSYSQGKRQPQHF | TGTGCCAGCAGTTACTCGCAGGGTAAGCGTCAGCCCCAGCATTTT
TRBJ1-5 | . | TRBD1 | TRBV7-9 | CASSLGQGSGNQPQHF | TGTGCCAGCAGCTTAGGACAGGGAAGTGGCAATCAGCCCCAGCATTTT
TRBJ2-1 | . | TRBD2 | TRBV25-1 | CASSDSSGYNEQFF | TGTGCCAGCAGTGATTCTAGCGGTTACAATGAGCAGTTCTTC
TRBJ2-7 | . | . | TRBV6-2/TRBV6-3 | CASTPPIPSGEQYF | TGTGCCAGCACCCCCCCGATACCCAGCGGCGAGCAGTACTTC
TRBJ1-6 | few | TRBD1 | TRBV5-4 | CASNQGASHSPLHF | TGTGCCAGCAACCAGGGGGCAAGTCATTCACCCCTCCACTTT
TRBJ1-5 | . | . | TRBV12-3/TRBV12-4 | CASTLGEGQPQHF | TGTGCCAGCACCCTAGGGGAGGGTCAGCCCCAGCATTTT
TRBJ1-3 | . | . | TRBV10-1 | CASSEGQLSGNTIYF | TGCGCCAGCAGCGAAGGACAGCTCTCTGGAAACACCATATATTTT
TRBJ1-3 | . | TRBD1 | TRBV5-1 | CASCAGGHSGNTIYF | TGCGCCAGTTGCGCAGGGGGCCACTCTGGAAACACCATATATTTT
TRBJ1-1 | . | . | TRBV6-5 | CASSYDGTAEAFF | TGTGCCAGCAGTTACGACGGAACAGCTGAAGCTTTCTTT
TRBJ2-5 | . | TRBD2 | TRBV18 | CASSRTSGGIKETQYF | TGTGCCAGCTCACGGACTAGCGGGGGAATAAAGGAGACCCAGTACTTC
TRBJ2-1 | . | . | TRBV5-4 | CASSLAPGDNEQFF | TGTGCCAGCAGCTTGGCCCCTGGAGACAATGAGCAGTTCTTC
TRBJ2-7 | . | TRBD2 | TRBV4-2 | CASSRGGSGTSYEQYF | TGTGCCAGCAGCCGAGGCGGAAGCGGGACTTCCTACGAGCAGTACTTC
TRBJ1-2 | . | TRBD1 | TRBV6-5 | CASSKTGEGDYGYTF | TGTGCCAGCAGCAAGACAGGGGAAGGGGACTATGGCTACACCTTC
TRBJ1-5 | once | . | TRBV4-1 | CASSLTGPGGNQPQHF | TGCGCCAGCAGCCTCACGGGTCCTGGGGGCAATCAGCCCCAGCATTTT
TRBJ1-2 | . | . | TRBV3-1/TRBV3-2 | CASSQNFVPGYTF | TGTGCCAGCAGCCAAAACTTCGTACCGGGCTACACCTTC
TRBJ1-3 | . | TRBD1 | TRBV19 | CASSIYGTGSSGNTIYF | TGTGCCAGTAGTATATACGGGACAGGGAGCTCTGGAAACACCATATATTTT
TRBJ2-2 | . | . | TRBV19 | CASTGLTNTGELFF | TGTGCCAGTACTGGGCTTACTAACACCGGGGAGCTGTTTTTT
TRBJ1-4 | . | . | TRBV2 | CASSGQLANEKLFF | TGTGCCAGCTCAGGACAGCTTGCTAATGAAAAACTGTTTTTT
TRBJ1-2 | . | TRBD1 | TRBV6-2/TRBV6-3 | CASSHLQTGMNGYTF | TGTGCCAGCAGTCACCTCCAGACAGGGATGAATGGCTACACCTTC
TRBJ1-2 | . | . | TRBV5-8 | CASSLGTVTYGYTF | TGTGCCAGCAGCTTGGGGACCGTGACCTATGGCTACACCTTC
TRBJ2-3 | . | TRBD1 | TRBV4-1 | CASSQDRELGQSSTDTQYF | TGCGCCAGCAGCCAAGACCGGGAACTGGGACAGTCTAGCACAGATACGCAGTATTTT
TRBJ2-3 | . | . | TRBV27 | CASSLFDTQYF | TGTGCCAGCAGTTTATTTGATACGCAGTATTTT
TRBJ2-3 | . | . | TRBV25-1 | CASTPSREWKGTDTQYF | TGTGCCAGCACCCCGTCGAGGGAATGGAAGGGCACAGATACGCAGTATTTT
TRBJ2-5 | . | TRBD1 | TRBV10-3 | CAISKLQGEQETQYF | TGTGCCATCAGCAAGCTACAGGGGGAACAAGAGACCCAGTACTTC
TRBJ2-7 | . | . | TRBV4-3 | CASSQVADSRSYEQYF | TGCGCCAGCAGCCAAGTGGCGGATAGCAGATCCTACGAGCAGTACTTC
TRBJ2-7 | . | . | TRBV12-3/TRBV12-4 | CASSFSVPVQYF | TGTGCCAGCAGTTTCTCCGTGCCAGTGCAGTACTTC
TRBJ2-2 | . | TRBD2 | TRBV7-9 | CASISEGTSSTNTGELFF | TGTGCCAGCATTAGCGAAGGGACTAGCTCCACGAACACCGGGGAGCTGTTTTTT
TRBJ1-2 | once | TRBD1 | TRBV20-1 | CSASESGGPDYGYTF | TGCAGTGCTAGTGAGTCAGGGGGCCCGGACTATGGCTACACCTTC
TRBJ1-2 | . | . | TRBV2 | CASSEGPGPPPF | TGTGCCAGCAGTGAAGGTCCAGGGCCCCCCCCATTC
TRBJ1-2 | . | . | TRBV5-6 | CASSLDQTSYGYTF | TGTGCCAGCAGCTTGGATCAGACCAGCTATGGCTACACCTTC
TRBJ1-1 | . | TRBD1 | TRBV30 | CAWRSGTGGRYTEAFF | TGTGCCTGGAGATCTGGGACAGGGGGCCGGTACACTGAAGCTTTCTTT
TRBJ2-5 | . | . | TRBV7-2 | CASSNWEAGETQYF | TGTGCCAGCAGCAACTGGGAGGCCGGAGAGACCCAGTACTTC
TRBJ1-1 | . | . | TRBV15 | CATSRDWVAPGAFF | TGTGCCACCAGCAGAGATTGGGTGGCCCCGGGTGCTTTCTTT